The 30 T cell receptor beta chains presented below share a single source sample, sequenced in a study of siplizumab effects on memory and regulatory T cells. Produced via immunoSEQ multiplex PCR; TCRdb's table is partial and in-frame only. In the table there are more than 85,000 clones, 85% to 90% of which are singletons. The sequencing sample was made of CD4+ T cells sorted from blood. Receptor source: a human donor in good health.

The chain links TRBV11-3 to TRBJ2-3; unclear D gene. Germline V gene data show CDR1 as SGHNT and CDR2 as YENEEA. The CDR3 covers 16 residues. Trimming pared 1 base from V and 4 bases from J, leaving 15 bases between. The chain's CDR3 is CASSLGMGNMADTQYF. In DNA, the CDR3 is TGTGCCAGCAGCTTAGGCATGGGGAACATGGCAGATACGCAGTATTTT.

The chain carries TRBV30 and TRBJ2-7; the D gene could be TRBD1 or TRBD2 (5 bases each). The CDR3 totals 18 residues. The germline V gene encodes CDR1 GTSNPN and CDR2 SVGIG (reference sequence). The ends were cut back, 4 bases at V and 0 bases at J, with 25 bases in the middle. CDR3: CAWMPTGPGRSSSYEQYF. Here the CDR3 DNA reads TGTGCCTGGATGCCCACGGGACCCGGTAGATCCAGCTCCTACGAGCAGTACTTC. Full variable domain (rest looked up from reference TRBV30 and TRBJ2-7): SQTIHQWPATLVQPVGSPLSLECTVEGTSNPNLYWYRQAAGRGLQLLFYSVGIGQISSEVPQNLSASRPQDRQFILSSKKLLLSDSGFYLCAWMPTGPGRSSSYEQYFGPGTRLTVT.

This rearrangement joins TRBV14 to TRBJ2-7, with TRBD2 identical over 11 bases. V trimming: 2 bases; J trimming: 3 bases; junction bases outside the gene matches: 3. Per germline, CDR1 SGHDN and CDR2 FVKESK. The CDR3 extends over 15 amino acids. The CDR3, as DNA: TGTGCCAGCAGCCAACTACTAGCGGGAGACTACGAGCAGTACTTC. Translation: CASSQLLAGDYEQYF.

The chain uses TRBV5-1 and TRBJ2-3, with a tentative D call TRBD2 (6 bases). The CDR3 covers 16 residues. In germline, CDR1 is SGHRS, CDR2 YFSETQ. With 4 bases removed from V and 2 bases from J, the gap between germline ends came to 17 bases. The CDR3 is CASSLTPGLPTDTQYF. The CDR3 DNA reads TGCGCCAGCAGCCTAACCCCGGGACTGCCCACAGATACGCAGTATTTT.

This clone was seen just once. V is TRBV19 and J is TRBJ1-4; D is unresolved. Germline assignment: CDR1 LNHDA and CDR2 SQIVND (reference sequence). The CDR3 length is 15 residues. The ends were cut back, 4 bases at V and 4 bases at J, with 13 bases in the middle. As DNA, the CDR3 is TGTGCCAGTAGTAGTCACAGAGAATATAATGAAAAACTGTTTTTT. Protein: CASSSHREYNEKLFF.

The gene calls are TRBV2 and TRBJ2-5; TRBD2 is a possible D gene (6 bases). The J call could be wrong; TRBJ2-7 is a better fit for the DNA end. The CDR3 sequence is 16 residues long. Per germline, CDR1 SNHLY and CDR2 FYNNEI. The CDR3 DNA reads TGTGCCAGCATGGGTTTATGGGGGGACGAATCCTACGAGCAGTACTTC. Translated: CASMGLWGDESYEQYF.

The V gene is TRBV2, the J gene TRBJ2-2; 8 bases are shared with TRBD1. CDR3 size: 15 residues. Germline CDR1 reads SNHLY; CDR2 reads FYNNEI. Trimming removed 7 bases from V and 5 bases from J; junction bases left unmatched: 9. The CDR3 nucleotides read TGTGCCAGCAAACGGGGACAGGCAGGGACCGGGGAGCTGTTTTTT. Its translation: CASKRGQAGTGELFF.

The rearrangement links TRBV14 to TRBJ2-1, with no clear D. This CDR3 comprises 15 residues. Germline V gene lookup returns CDR1 SGHDN and CDR2 FVKESK. V was pared by 2 bases and J by 0 bases, with 8 bases between. The CDR3 nucleotides are TGTGCCAGCAGCCAATGGCGGAACTCCTACAATGAGCAGTTCTTC. This codes for CASSQWRNSYNEQFF.

The rearrangement joins TRBV18 to TRBJ2-5; perhaps D is TRBD1 or TRBD2 (5 bases each). V dropped 1 base and J dropped 5 bases, with 17 bases sitting between them. The CDR3 runs 16 residues. The germline gives CDR1 KGHSH, CDR2 LQKENI. CDR3 in DNA: TGTGCCAGCTCACCACTCCCAGGGAGAGAGTTGGAGACCCAGTACTTC. It translates to CASSPLPGRELETQYF.

The J gene is TRBJ1-2, the V gene TRBV9; TRBD1 is a possible D gene (5 bases). Trimming pared 4 bases from V and 2 bases from J, leaving 12 bases between. Germline V lookup: CDR1 SGDLS, CDR2 YYNGEE. The length of the CDR3 is 14 residues. The CDR3 sequence is CASSPGPGNYGYTF. The CDR3 bases are TGTGCCAGCAGCCCGGGGCCGGGGAACTATGGCTACACCTTC.

CDR3 DNA: TGCAGTGTGGCGATAACAGATACGCAGTATTTT. Amino acids: CSVAITDTQYF. The rearrangement uses TRBV20-1 and TRBJ2-3; D remains unclear. The germline V gene has CDR1 DFQATT and CDR2 SNEGSKA (reference sequence). The CDR3 length is 11 residues. V was clipped by 7 bases and J by 3 bases, with 8 bases between them.

This chain uses TRBV7-2 with TRBJ1-6; D not certain. CDR1 is SGHTA and CDR2 is FQGNSA in the germline V gene. This CDR3 region has 14 residues. V was shortened by 4 bases and J by 7 bases, with 11 bases between the two germline ends. CDR3 amino acids: CASSSGLQNSPLHF. The CDR3 DNA is TGTGCCAGCAGCTCAGGACTCCAGAATTCACCCCTCCACTTT.

This chain connects TRBV5-5 to TRBJ2-7; D is perhaps TRBD2 (6 bases). The germline gives CDR1 SGHKS, CDR2 YYEKEE (reference sequence). Trimming removed 3 bases at V and 3 bases at J, with 7 bases between. This CDR3 has 12 amino acids. CDR3 in amino acids: CASSSGVYEQYF. The CDR3 coding sequence is TGTGCCAGCAGCTCGGGGGTCTACGAGCAGTACTTC.

J is TRBJ1-5 and V is TRBV7-2, with 7 bases that match TRBD1. The germline V gene encodes CDR1 SGHTA and CDR2 FQGNSA. The junction had 8 bases not matched to a gene; V was cut back by 5 bases and J by 7 bases. The CDR3 is made up of 14 amino acids. CDR3 sequence: CASSEQGQRQPQHF. CDR3 coding DNA: TGTGCCAGCAGCGAACAGGGACAGCGACAGCCCCAGCATTTT.

The V gene is TRBV19, the J gene TRBJ2-7, with 9 bases that match TRBD1. Germline assignment: CDR1 LNHDA and CDR2 SQIVND (reference sequence). The CDR3 loop spans 15 amino acids. J was trimmed by 4 bases and V by 6 bases; bases with no gene match: 10. The CDR3 protein is CASRPGTGYQYEQYF. DNA of the CDR3: TGTGCCAGTAGGCCCGGGACAGGGTATCAATACGAGCAGTACTTC.

The chain combines TRBV11-3 with TRBJ2-2; no definite D call. The germline CDR1 and CDR2 sequences are SGHNT and YENEEA. The length of the CDR3 is 14 residues. V was clipped by 5 bases and J by 5 bases, with 12 bases between them. For the CDR3, the DNA is TGTGCCAGCAGCGCCTATAGCCAAACCGGGGAGCTGTTTTTT. It is translated as CASSAYSQTGELFF.

The rearrangement joins TRBV19 to TRBJ1-5, with 7 bases aligning to TRBD1. Germline assignment: CDR1 LNHDA and CDR2 SQIVND (reference sequence). This CDR3 spans 14 amino acids. The junction had 8 bases not matched to a gene; V was cut back by 9 bases and J by 3 bases. The CDR3 nucleotides are TGTGCCAGCAAGGGGGACAGCTACAATCAGCCCCAGCATTTT. Translating it yields CASKGDSYNQPQHF.

CDR3: CASSYYASGTGGVPIGYTF. CDR3 DNA: TGTGCCAGCAGCTATTATGCTTCGGGGACAGGGGGTGTCCCTATCGGCTACACCTTC. The chain has TRBV7-8 and TRBJ1-2; TRBD1 agrees at 11 bases. With 4 bases clipped from V and 8 bases from J, the junction kept 21 bases outside the gene matches. CDR1 and CDR2 from the germline V gene are SGHVS and FQNEAQ. The CDR3 loop spans 19 amino acids.

V and J are TRBV7-3 and TRBJ2-7, with D hard to call. V was cut by 5 bases and J by 4 bases, with 12 bases left in between. Germline values: CDR1 SGHTA, CDR2 FQGTGA. The CDR3 covers 13 residues. CDR3: CASSPHARYEQYF. Here the CDR3 DNA reads TGTGCCAGCAGCCCCCACGCCCGGTACGAGCAGTACTTC.

This chain uses TRBV7-3 with TRBJ1-2, with D maybe TRBD1 (5 bases). CDR3 size: 14 residues. The germline V and J ends were trimmed by 5 bases and 8 bases, with 18 bases remaining between them. Germline V gene sequence: CDR1 SGHTA, CDR2 FQGTGA. CDR3 loop: CASSPTTAAIGYTF. As DNA, the CDR3 is TGTGCCAGCAGCCCAACGACAGCTGCTATAGGCTACACCTTC.

The chain employs TRBV11-3 and TRBJ1-1; no reliable D call. The V gene lost 6 bases and the J gene lost 8 bases, with 13 bases spanning the gap. This CDR3 contains 12 residues. Germline V CDR1 and CDR2: SGHNT, YENEEA. The CDR3 DNA reads TGTGCCAGCAGGCGGACCGAGAACGAAGCTTTCTTT. It is translated as CASRRTENEAFF.

The rearrangement joins TRBV6-1 to TRBJ1-2, with D maybe TRBD1 (6 bases). In germline, CDR1 is MNHNS, CDR2 SASEGT. The CDR3 sequence is 14 residues long. The V gene lost 8 bases and the J gene lost 0 bases, with 13 bases spanning the gap. Here the CDR3 DNA reads TGTGCCAGCGCCGGGACATACCCTAACTATGGCTACACCTTC. Translated: CASAGTYPNYGYTF.

This clone has only a few counts. V and J are TRBV7-9 and TRBJ1-4, with 7 bases aligning to TRBD1. Looked up from germline, CDR1 is SEHNR and CDR2 is FQNEAQ (reference sequence). The CDR3 contains 13 residues. J gave up 3 bases and V 8 bases, and 3 bases lay outside the gene matches. DNA for the CDR3: TGTGCCAGCTTCGGGACAGCTAATGAAAAACTGTTTTTT. Translated, it gives CASFGTANEKLFF. The entire variable domain, with the rest obtained from reference TRBV7-9 and TRBJ1-4, is as follows: DTGVSQNPRHKITKRGQNVTFRCDPISEHNRLYWYRQTLGQGPEFLTYFQNEAQLEKSRLLSDRFSAERPKGSFSTLEIQRTEQGDSAMYLCASFGTANEKLFFGSGTQLSVL.

The chain combines TRBV18 with TRBJ2-7; D is possibly TRBD1 (5 bases). The germline V gene has CDR1 KGHSH and CDR2 LQKENI. V lost 3 bases to trimming and J lost 0 bases, with 9 bases between them. The CDR3 is 14 amino acids. CDR3 protein: CASSPGRSSYEQYF. The CDR3 coding sequence is TGTGCCAGCTCACCGGGGCGGAGCTCCTACGAGCAGTACTTC.

This clone was counted a few times. CDR3 in amino acids: CASSERAGGVYEQYF. CDR3 coding DNA: TGTGCCAGCAGCGAGAGAGCGGGAGGCGTTTACGAGCAGTACTTC. V usage is TRBV7-2 and J usage is TRBJ2-7; 9 bases align to TRBD2. This CDR3 comprises 15 residues. Germline trimming cut 5 bases from V and 4 bases from J; bases unmatched to any gene: 9. Germline-derived CDR1 and CDR2 are SGHTA and FQGNSA.

The chain combines TRBV30 with TRBJ2-7; no definite D call. Per the germline V gene, CDR1 is GTSNPN and CDR2 is SVGIG (reference sequence). V lost 4 bases and J 0 bases, leaving 16 bases between the germline ends. This CDR3 is 15 amino acids long. CDR3 DNA sequence: TGTGCCTGGAAAAAATACTCCCCCAGCTCCTACGAGCAGTACTTC. Protein: CAWKKYSPSSYEQYF. Full variable domain (rest looked up from reference TRBV30 and TRBJ2-7): SQTIHQWPATLVQPVGSPLSLECTVEGTSNPNLYWYRQAAGRGLQLLFYSVGIGQISSEVPQNLSASRPQDRQFILSSKKLLLSDSGFYLCAWKKYSPSSYEQYFGPGTRLTVT.

The V call is TRBV5-4, the J call TRBJ2-5; D gene unclear. Germline V gene sequence: CDR1 SGHNT, CDR2 YYREEE (reference sequence). V was cut by 5 bases and J by 1 base, with 6 bases left in between. The CDR3 loop spans 12 amino acids. The CDR3 spells CASSGSQETQYF. The CDR3 DNA is TGTGCCAGCAGTGGCAGCCAAGAGACCCAGTACTTC.

The chain has TRBV6-6 and TRBJ1-6; 8 nucleotides align to TRBD1. V was clipped by 10 bases and J by 1 base; unmatched bases: 6. The V gene's germline CDR1 is MNHNY and CDR2 SVGAGI (reference sequence). The CDR3 covers 15 residues. CDR3 sequence reads: CATDRGESYNSPLHF. CDR3 bases: TGTGCCACCGACAGGGGAGAATCCTATAATTCACCCCTCCACTTT.

The rearrangement links TRBV19 to TRBJ2-7; 13 positions agree with TRBD2. The CDR3 loop spans 15 amino acids. Trimming took 4 bases from V and 2 from J; bases not matched to a gene: 2. The germline gives CDR1 LNHDA, CDR2 SQIVND (reference sequence). The CDR3 DNA is TGTGCCAGTAGTAAAGGACTAGCGGGAGCCTACGAGCAGTACTTC. This encodes CASSKGLAGAYEQYF.

This chain uses TRBV18 with TRBJ2-3; D gene unclear. The CDR3 length is 11 residues. V shed 4 bases and J shed 5 bases, with 4 bases lying between them. Germline loops: CDR1 KGHSH, CDR2 LQKENI. The CDR3 loop is CASSRGDTQYF. The CDR3 DNA reads TGTGCCAGCTCACGTGGAGATACGCAGTATTTT.